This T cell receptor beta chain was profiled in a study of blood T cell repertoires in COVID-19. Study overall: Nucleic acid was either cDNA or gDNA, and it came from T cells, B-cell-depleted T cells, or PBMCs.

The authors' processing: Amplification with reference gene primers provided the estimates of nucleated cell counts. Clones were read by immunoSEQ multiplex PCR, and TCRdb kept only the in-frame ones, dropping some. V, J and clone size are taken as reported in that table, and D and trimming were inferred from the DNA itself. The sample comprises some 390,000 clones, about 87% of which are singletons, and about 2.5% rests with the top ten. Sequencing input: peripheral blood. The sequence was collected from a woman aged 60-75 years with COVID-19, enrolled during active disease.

CDR3 in DNA: TGTGCCACTCAAAACCAGTTAAATCAGCCCCAGCATTTT. It encodes CATQNQLNQPQHF. The rearrangement links TRBV7-2 to TRBJ1-5, with unresolved D. V dropped 10 bases and J dropped 4 bases, with 14 bases sitting between them. The length of the CDR3 is 13 residues. Germline loops: CDR1 SGHTA, CDR2 FQGNSA.